One sample yielded the 4 T cell receptor beta chains listed below, sequenced in a study of T cells in Graves' hyperthyroidism and ophthalmopathy. TCR beta CDR3 regions were amplified from RNA transcripts. During a first-round RT-PCR of the TCR CDR3, the HTBI primer set was used. TCRdb re-derived calls from the multiplex PCR reads in MiXCR, one entry per CDR3 protein. The repertoire has about 380,000 distinct CDR3 sequences, less than 20% of them found once; the top ten carry around 40%. Sequencing input: blood. Source of these receptors: a man aged 18 to 30 with Graves' ophthalmopathy.

The V gene is TRBV28, the J gene TRBJ2-7; TRBD2 is a possible D gene (6 bases). CDR1 is MDHEN and CDR2 is SYDVKM in the germline V gene. Trimming left V 3 bases short and J 4 bases short, with 16 bases between. This CDR3 contains 15 residues. In DNA form, the CDR3 reads TGTGCCAGCAGTTTTCCCAGGAGGGGAGAGTACGAGCAGTACTTC. Protein sequence: CASSFPRRGEYEQYF.

The table lists this clonotype with a few counts. The genes are TRBV4-1 and TRBJ2-1; D gene unclear. V shed 0 bases and J shed 8 bases, with 8 bases lying between them. CDR3 length: 13 residues. Germline assignment: CDR1 MGHRA and CDR2 YSYEKL. CDR3 DNA: TGCGCCAGCAGCCAAGATTGGGCACATGAGCAGTTCTTC. Translation gives CASSQDWAHEQFF.

The chain couples TRBV5-6 to TRBJ2-5; 10 bases match TRBD2. The trim removed 1 base at V and 5 bases at J, leaving 5 bases unmatched. The CDR3 has 15 amino acids. Germline CDR1 is SGHDT and CDR2 is YYEEEE. The CDR3 coding sequence is TGTGCCAGCAGCTTGACTAGCGGGGCTGGGGAGACCCAGTACTTC. As protein: CASSLTSGAGETQYF.

This clonotype came up many times. The chain joins TRBV13 to TRBJ2-1; TRBD2 aligns across 7 bases. With 3 bases clipped from V and 2 bases from J, the junction kept 4 bases outside the gene matches. The length of the CDR3 is 15 residues. CDR1 is PRHDT, CDR2 FYEKMQ, per germline (reference sequence). As DNA, the CDR3 is TGTGCCAGCAGCTTTAGCGGGCCAACCTACAATGAGCAGTTCTTC. This sequence encodes CASSFSGPTYNEQFF.